This paragraph covers one TCR beta chain sequence. CDR3 length: 11 amino acids. V shed 5 bases and J shed 16 bases, with 12 bases lying between them. CDR1 is SNHLY and CDR2 is FYNNEI in the germline V gene. This entry is derived from a study of T cell responses to AZD1222 COVID-19 vaccine. Repertoires were generated with immunoSEQ multiplex PCR, while TCRdb's copy carries only in-frame clones and drops some. The table records approximately 140,000 clones, about 94% of them present only once. The sequence was obtained from an adult who received the AZD1222 COVID-19 vaccine. The chain carries TRBV2 and TRBJ1-6; weak D call: TRBD1 (6 bases). The starting material was peripheral blood, obtained 28 days after the second AZD1222 dose. The CDR3 loop is CASSSRGPLHF. In DNA form, the CDR3 reads TGTGCCAGCAGTTCCAGGGGCCCGCTCCACTTT.